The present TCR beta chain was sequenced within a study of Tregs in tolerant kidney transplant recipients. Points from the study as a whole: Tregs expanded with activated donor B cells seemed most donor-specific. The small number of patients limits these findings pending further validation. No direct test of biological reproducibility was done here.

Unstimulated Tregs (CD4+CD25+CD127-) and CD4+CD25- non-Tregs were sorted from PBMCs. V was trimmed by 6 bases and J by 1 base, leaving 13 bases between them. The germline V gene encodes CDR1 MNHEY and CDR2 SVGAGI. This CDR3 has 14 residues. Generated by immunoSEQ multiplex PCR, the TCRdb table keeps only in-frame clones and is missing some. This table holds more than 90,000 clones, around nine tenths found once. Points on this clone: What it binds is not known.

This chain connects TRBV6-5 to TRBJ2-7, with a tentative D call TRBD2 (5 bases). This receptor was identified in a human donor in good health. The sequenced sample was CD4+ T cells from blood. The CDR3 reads CASSRTSWSYEQYF. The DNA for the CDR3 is TGTGCCAGCAGCCGCACTAGTTGGTCCTACGAGCAGTACTTC.